This TCR beta chain was found in a study of blood T cell repertoires in COVID-19. Clones were sequenced by immunoSEQ multiplex PCR, and TCRdb holds only the in-frame ones, with some missing. The table has 200,000 to 250,000 clones, 80% to 90% seen once. V gave up 4 bases and J gave up 7 bases, with 13 bases separating them. CDR1 is SEHNR, CDR2 FQNEAQ, per germline (reference sequence). CDR3 length: 13 amino acids. The receptor was derived from a woman aged 25-40 years who had been exposed to COVID-19. The sample comprised PBMCs or T cells enriched from blood (not recorded which). V is TRBV7-9 and J is TRBJ1-1, with a weak D call TRBD1 (5 bases). CDR3 sequence: CASSSPWGVEAFF. CDR3 coding DNA: TGTGCCAGCAGCTCGCCGTGGGGGGTTGAAGCTTTCTTT.